Listed below are T cell receptor beta chains from one sample, sequenced in a study of tumor-infiltrating lymphocytes in primary liver carcinoma. Via MiXCR, TCRdb re-called the multiplex PCR reads, giving one row per CDR3 protein. The table shows 200,000 or so distinct CDR3 sequences, with 65% occurring only once. Input material: peripheral blood. All receptors derive from a woman aged 55-69 years with primary liver carcinoma and hepatitis B virus infection. The CDR3 runs from the conserved cysteine through the conserved F or W. A D gene is named only where the DNA matches it firmly. Size values are once, few and many counts, or a class for expanded clones, and some rows have none.

size	V	D	J	DNA	CDR3
.	TRBV11-2	.	TRBJ1-1	TGTGCCAGCAGCTTAGTATCGGGAAAGAACACTGAAGCTTCCTTT	CASSLVSGKNTEASF
.	TRBV13	.	TRBJ2-3	TGTGCCAGCAGCGCCAGGGGACTCTTTACAGATACGCAGTATTTT	CASSARGLFTDTQYF
many	TRBV6-7	.	TRBJ1-5	TGTGCCAGCAGCTTCCAGACTAGCAATCAGCCCCAGCATTTT	CASSFQTSNQPQHF
once	TRBV11-2	.	TRBJ1-2	TGTACCAGCAGCTCCATTCGGAACAGGATCCCCTATGGCTACACCTTC	CTSSSIRNRIPYGYTF
few	TRBV10-1	.	TRBJ2-2	TGCGCCAGCAGAAGCGGGCCGAACACCGGGGAGCTGTTTTTT	CASRSGPNTGELFF
once	TRBV9	.	TRBJ2-2	TGTGCCAGCAGCGTAGATCTGCAGGAGACCGGGGAGCTGTTTTTT	CASSVDLQETGELFF
.	TRBV11-2	.	TRBJ1-4	TGTGCCAGCAGCTTGGGTTTGAATGAAAAACTGTTCTTT	CASSLGLNEKLFF
many	TRBV5-6	TRBD2	TRBJ2-1	TGTGCCAGCAGCTTGGCTCCGGGGGGGCGGGGAAACTACAATGAGCAGTTCTTC	CASSLAPGGRGNYNEQFF
many	TRBV30	TRBD2	TRBJ2-3	TGTGCCTGGAGTGTCGGGAGGCAGACGGGAACAGATACGCAGTATTTT	CAWSVGRQTGTDTQYF
.	TRBV20-1	.	TRBJ1-6	TGCAGTGCGAGACAGAATAATTCACCCCTCCACTTT	CSARQNNSPLHF
.	TRBV7-9	.	TRBJ2-7	TGTGCCAGCAGCTTTTCCCCCGGGTCGACTGTCTACGAGCAGTACTTC	CASSFSPGSTVYEQYF
.	TRBV28	.	TRBJ2-5	TGTGCCAGCAGTTCTTTGGGACGCCAAGAGACCCAGTACTTC	CASSSLGRQETQYF
.	TRBV13	.	TRBJ1-1	TGTGCCAGCAGATTAGGGGGAGGGACTGAAGCTTTCTTT	CASRLGGGTEAFF
few	TRBV29-1	TRBD2	TRBJ2-1	TGTAGCGTTCACCCTCTAGCGGACGATACGGGGAATGAGCAGTTCTTC	CSVHPLADDTGNEQFF
many	TRBV10-3	.	TRBJ2-7	TGTGCCACCGAAGGACAGTCGGGCTACTACGAGCAGTACTTC	CATEGQSGYYEQYF
.	TRBV11-2	TRBD2	TRBJ2-1	TGTGCCAGCAGCTTCACCGGTACTAGCGGGAAGAATGAGCAGTTCTTC	CASSFTGTSGKNEQFF
.	TRBV28	TRBD1	TRBJ2-1	TGTGCCAGCGGTTTTATGGGACAGTACAATGTGCAGTTCTTC	CASGFMGQYNVQFF
.	TRBV18	.	TRBJ1-1	TGTGCCAGCTCACTACGAGTAGAACAGTGGGGGGTGAACACTGAAGCTTTCTTT	CASSLRVEQWGVNTEAFF
many	TRBV6-1	.	TRBJ2-1	TGTGCCAGCAGTGATAGGTCGGGGTGGAGGTACAATGAGCAGTTCTTC	CASSDRSGWRYNEQFF
.	TRBV2	.	TRBJ1-1	TGTGCCAGCAGTGCGTCCGGGGTTCCCATGAACACTGAAGCTTTCTTT	CASSASGVPMNTEAFF
.	TRBV7-9	TRBD1	TRBJ1-2	TGTGCCAGCAGCGATGGGACAGGGGATGGCTACACCTTC	CASSDGTGDGYTF
.	TRBV24-1	.	TRBJ1-2	TGTGCCACCAGTGATCCAACAAGGGGGAGGGGCTACACCTTC	CATSDPTRGRGYTF
.	TRBV6-2/TRBV6-3	.	TRBJ2-6	TGTGCCAGCAGCGACATGGGAGCCCCCGGGGCCAACGTCCTGACTTTC	CASSDMGAPGANVLTF
.	TRBV5-4	.	TRBJ2-5	TGTGCCAGCAGCATGGACGACAGAGAGACCCAGTACTTC	CASSMDDRETQYF
many	TRBV5-1	TRBD2	TRBJ2-3	TGCGCCAGCAGCACTACCGCGGGAGTAACCCCAGATACGCAGTATTTT	CASSTTAGVTPDTQYF
many	TRBV11-2	.	TRBJ2-3	TGTGCCAGCAGCCCGACAACGGGGATTACGCAGTATTTT	CASSPTTGITQYF
.	TRBV6-1	.	TRBJ1-4	TGTGCCAGCAGTGTAGAAGGGCAGGGCGGTGAAAAACTGTTTTTT	CASSVEGQGGEKLFF
.	TRBV7-9	.	TRBJ2-3	TGTGCCAGCAGCTTACCTGGGTTGGCAGTTACGCAGTATTTT	CASSLPGLAVTQYF
once	TRBV11-2	.	TRBJ2-1	TGTGCCAGCTGTTTAGATCCGACGGGTGGGGGCGATGAGCAGTTCTTC	CASCLDPTGGGDEQFF
few	TRBV4-1	TRBD2	TRBJ2-1	TGCGCCAGCAGAACGCTAGCGGGAATCGATGAGCAGTCCTTC	CASRTLAGIDEQSF
once	TRBV5-1	.	TRBJ2-1	TGCGCCAGCGCAGGGCCTAGTAAGAATGAGCAGTTCTTC	CASAGPSKNEQFF
.	TRBV20-1	TRBD1	TRBJ2-7	TGCAGTGCCGGACAGGCCGTCTACGAGCAGTACTTC	CSAGQAVYEQYF
many	TRBV14	.	TRBJ2-7	TGTGCCAGCAGCCAATTGGGCCGGAGTAGGGTTTCCTACGAGCAGTACTTC	CASSQLGRSRVSYEQYF
.	TRBV5-1	.	TRBJ1-4	TGCGCCAGCAGACTCAGTGAAAAACTGTTTTTT	CASRLSEKLFF
.	TRBV5-1	TRBD1	TRBJ1-1	TGCGCCAGCAGCTTCCGGCAGGGGGCTCGGACTGAAGCATTCTTT	CASSFRQGARTEAFF
.	TRBV6-2/TRBV6-3	.	TRBJ2-7	TGTGCCAGAAGTTACGGGTCCCCGATGGTCGGGCAGTACTTC	CARSYGSPMVGQYF
.	TRBV20-1	.	TRBJ2-4	TGCAGTGCTAGATATCTAGCCGCCTCCAAAAACATTCAGTACTTC	CSARYLAASKNIQYF
few	TRBV6-1	TRBD1	TRBJ2-5	TGTGCCAGCAGTGGCGGACAGGGGGTGGACAAAGTGTTCCTGTACCAAGAGACCCAGTACTTC	CASSGGQGVDKVFLYQETQYF
many	TRBV23-1	.	TRBJ1-5	TGCGCCAGCAGTCCACACTACAGGGAGGGCAATCAGCCCCAGCATTTT	CASSPHYREGNQPQHF
.	TRBV11-2	.	TRBJ2-7	TGTGCCAGCAGCTCCAGTGTTGAGGACGGGCAGTACTTC	CASSSSVEDGQYF
many	TRBV6-6	TRBD2	TRBJ2-7	TGTGCCAGCAGTTACTCACTAGCGGGGCCCTACGAGCAGTACTTC	CASSYSLAGPYEQYF
.	TRBV12-5	.	TRBJ1-5	TGTGCTAGTGGTTTGGCACTACCAGGGGCGGGCAATCAGCCCAAGCATTTT	CASGLALPGAGNQPKHF
.	TRBV28	.	TRBJ1-2	TGTGCCAGCAGTTTAATCCGGCGGGGCTACACCTTC	CASSLIRRGYTF
.	TRBV28	TRBD1	TRBJ2-7	TGTGCCAGCAGCGGGGACAGCTCCTACGAGCAGTACTTC	CASSGDSSYEQYF
.	TRBV28	.	TRBJ1-2	TGTGCCAGCAGTTCCCCCTATGGCGGGAAGGTGGATGGCTACACCTTC	CASSSPYGGKVDGYTF
many	TRBV30	.	TRBJ1-1	TGTGCCTGGGATCAGGGTTTGGCTGAAGCTTTCTTT	CAWDQGLAEAFF
.	TRBV12-3/TRBV12-4	TRBD2	TRBJ2-1	TGTGCCAGCACTCCAGGACTAGTCAACAATGAGCAGTTCTTC	CASTPGLVNNEQFF
many	TRBV10-2	.	TRBJ2-2	TGCGCCAGCAGTGAAACGAGTACCGGGGAGCTGTTTTTT	CASSETSTGELFF
once	TRBV29-1	.	TRBJ1-1	TGCAGCGCCTCAGAGGGGGGGATGAACACTGGAGCTTTATTT	CSASEGGMNTGALF
.	TRBV11-2	.	TRBJ2-5	TGTGCCAGCAGCCTACTAGGGATCCAATACTTC	CASSLLGIQYF
.	TRBV2	.	TRBJ2-3	TGTGCCAGCAGTGTTAGCGGCCCTAGCACAGATACGCAGTATTTT	CASSVSGPSTDTQYF
once	TRBV11-2	.	TRBJ1-1	TGTGCTAGCAGCTTGGGAGTGGACGGGGAAGCTTTCTTT	CASSLGVDGEAFF
.	TRBV29-1	TRBD2	TRBJ2-7	TGCAGCGTACTAGCGGGAGGGGGCGGGCAGTACTTC	CSVLAGGGGQYF
.	TRBV5-4	.	TRBJ2-5	TGTGACAGCAGCCGCGCTCAGGGGGGGACGGAGACCCAGTACTTC	CDSSRAQGGTETQYF
.	TRBV6-1	.	TRBJ2-3	TGTGCCACCAGTGAAAATCTAGGGGTGGATACGCAGTATTTT	CATSENLGVDTQYF
.	TRBV12-3/TRBV12-4	.	TRBJ2-7	TGTACCAGCAGTGAGTCCGGGGCAAGGGCCGAATACGAGCAGTACTTC	CTSSESGARAEYEQYF
.	TRBV30	.	TRBJ2-4	TGTGCCTGGAGTAGGCAAAACCTAGTCAAAAACATTCAGTACTTC	CAWSRQNLVKNIQYF